A single sample gave rise to the 32 T cell receptor beta chains below, sequenced in a study of cytomegalovirus exposure and HLA in healthy donors. PCR primers comprised 60 Vbeta and 13 Jbeta primers. Clones were sequenced by immunoSEQ multiplex PCR, and TCRdb holds only the in-frame ones, with some missing. The sample records around 61,000 clones, about two thirds being singletons. Sample: PBMCs. These receptors all stem from a man in his forties or fifties in good health and CMV-seropositive.

As for this clone: One junction end does not reproduce the germline sequence, and a read error may be involved. This rearrangement joins TRBV7-9 to TRBJ2-6, with a tentative D call TRBD1 (8 bases). Germline V gene lookup returns CDR1 SEHNR and CDR2 FQNEAQ (reference sequence). CDR3 size: 16 residues. The CDR3 protein is CSSSSQGDYRANVLTF. Written as DNA, the CDR3 is TGTTCCAGCAGCTCACAGGGGGACTATCGGGCCAACGTCCTGACTTTC. The full variable domain, its missing parts supplied by reference TRBV7-9 and TRBJ2-6, is DTGVSQNPRHKITKRGQNVTFRCDPISEHNRLYWYRQTLGQGPEFLTYFQNEAQLEKSRLLSDRFSAERPKGSFSTLEIQRTEQGDSAMYLCSSSSQGDYRANVLTFGAGSRLTVL.

The CDR3 region is CASSFTMESIQYF. CDR3 DNA sequence: TGTGCCAGCAGCTTCACGATGGAGAGCATTCAGTACTTC. V is TRBV7-9 and J is TRBJ2-4; D uncertain. CDR1 is SEHNR and CDR2 is FQNEAQ in the germline V gene (reference sequence). This CDR3 spans 13 amino acids. Deletions cut 3 bases from V and 9 bases from J, with 12 bases between.

The chain carries TRBV4-3 and TRBJ2-7; weak D call: TRBD2 (5 bases). Germline CDR1 LGHNA, CDR2 YSLEER. Trimming shortened V by 1 base and J by 7 bases, and 17 bases separated the two germline ends. CDR3 size: 15 residues. Here the CDR3 reads CASSQAFDGVGEQYF. CDR3 in DNA: TGCGCCAGCAGCCAAGCCTTCGACGGGGTTGGAGAGCAGTACTTC.

The chain couples TRBV4-1 to TRBJ2-5; TRBD2 matches at 9 bases. Trimming cost V 4 bases and J 2 bases; bases outside gene matches: 5. Germline-derived CDR1 and CDR2 are MGHRA and YSYEKL. This CDR3 is 15 amino acids long. CDR3 amino acids: CASSPGLAPQETQYF. For the CDR3, the DNA is TGCGCCAGCAGCCCCGGACTAGCGCCGCAAGAGACCCAGTACTTC.

The CDR3 sequence: CASSKGTSAGNTIYF. CDR3 bases: TGTGCCAGCAGCAAAGGGACAAGTGCTGGAAACACCATATATTTT. This sequence joins TRBV5-6 and TRBJ1-3, with TRBD1 as a possible D gene (6 bases). The germline CDR1 and CDR2 sequences are SGHDT and YYEEEE. The CDR3 runs to 15 residues. The ends were cut back, 4 bases at V and 2 bases at J, with 13 bases in the middle.

This clone was seen only a few times. The V call is TRBV11-1, the J call TRBJ2-2; TRBD2 aligns across 8 bases. CDR3 length: 19 amino acids. The germline V gene encodes CDR1 SGHAT and CDR2 FQDESV (reference sequence). The junction had 18 bases not matched to a gene; V was cut back by 5 bases and J by 4 bases. CDR3 sequence: CASSPKTGTRGPSTGELFF. The CDR3 DNA follows: TGTGCCAGCAGCCCGAAGACCGGGACTAGAGGGCCCAGCACCGGGGAGCTGTTTTTT. Drawing the rest from reference TRBV11-1 and TRBJ2-2, the complete variable domain is EAEVAQSPRYKITEKSQAVAFWCDPISGHATLYWYRQILGQGPELLVQFQDESVVDDSQLPKDRFSAERLKGVDSTLKIQPAELGDSAMYLCASSPKTGTRGPSTGELFFGEGSRLTVL.

This clone appeared a few times. This chain uses TRBV9 with TRBJ1-1; 7 bases are a match to TRBD1. With 3 bases clipped from V and 2 bases from J, the junction kept 10 bases outside the gene matches. The CDR3 runs to 16 residues. The germline V gene has CDR1 SGDLS and CDR2 YYNGEE. This CDR3 is CASSGHRTGPNTEAFF. DNA of the CDR3: TGTGCCAGCAGCGGCCATAGGACAGGACCAAACACTGAAGCTTTCTTT.

The chain carries TRBV5-4 and TRBJ2-3, with a possible D match to TRBD2 (6 bases). V lost 3 bases and J lost 4, with 18 bases in between. The CDR3 covers 16 residues. The germline gives CDR1 SGHNT, CDR2 YYREEE (reference sequence). The CDR3 here is CASSSPGRGDSDTQYF. The DNA of the CDR3 is TGTGCCAGCAGCTCCCCCGGGCGGGGAGACTCAGATACGCAGTATTTT.

The chain employs TRBV30 and TRBJ2-2; 9 nucleotides match TRBD2. CDR3 length equals 15 residues. With V trimmed by 4 bases and J by 6 bases, 9 bases remained unmatched. Germline CDR1 is GTSNPN and CDR2 is SVGIG (reference sequence). The CDR3 is CAWKRAGGLAGELFF. In nucleotides, the CDR3 is TGTGCCTGGAAACGAGCGGGGGGCCTCGCCGGGGAGCTGTTTTTT.

The chain couples TRBV7-2 to TRBJ1-4, with 11 bases identical to TRBD1. Germline V gene lookup returns CDR1 SGHTA and CDR2 FQGNSA. This CDR3 has 14 amino acids. V trimming: 5 bases; J trimming: 10 bases; junction bases outside the gene matches: 6. CDR3 amino acids: CASSPGQGAGKLFF. The CDR3 DNA reads as TGTGCCAGCAGCCCAGGACAGGGGGCAGGAAAACTGTTTTTT.

V and J are TRBV30 and TRBJ1-3; D may be TRBD1 (6 bases). Germline lookup yields CDR1 GTSNPN and CDR2 SVGIG (reference sequence). The V gene lost 3 bases and the J gene lost 4 bases, with 13 bases spanning the gap. The CDR3 covers 14 residues. CDR3 loop: CAWSGQSPGNTIYF. CDR3 sequence (DNA): TGTGCCTGGAGCGGACAGTCGCCCGGAAACACCATATATTTT.

V gene TRBV6-1 combines with J gene TRBJ1-4; maybe TRBD1 (5 bases). CDR1 is MNHNS, CDR2 SASEGT, per germline. V lost 4 bases and J lost 4, with 10 bases in between. The length of the CDR3 is 14 residues. CDR3 residues: CASSAETVNEKLFF. CDR3 in DNA: TGTGCCAGCAGTGCCGAGACAGTTAATGAAAAACTGTTTTTT.

The rearrangement links TRBV19 to TRBJ2-5; the D is unclear. The V gene lost 2 bases and the J gene lost 7 bases, with 8 bases spanning the gap. CDR3 size: 12 residues. The germline CDR1 and CDR2 sequences are LNHDA and SQIVND (reference sequence). The CDR3 sequence is CASSITLGTQYF. In DNA form, the CDR3 reads TGTGCCAGTAGTATAACTCTCGGGACCCAGTACTTC.

The gene calls are TRBV15 and TRBJ2-5; TRBD2 aligns across 16 bases. The J segment lost 5 bases and the V segment lost 5 bases, leaving 11 bases of the junction unmatched. This CDR3 comprises 18 residues. Per germline, CDR1 LNHNV and CDR2 YYDKDF (reference sequence). The CDR3 nucleotides are TGTGCCACCAGCGCATCCGGGACTAGCGGGAGGGCCGGGGAGACCCAGTACTTC. It yields the protein CATSASGTSGRAGETQYF.

The chain links TRBV28 to TRBJ1-2, with 7 bases matching TRBD1. There are 14 residues in the CDR3. CDR1 and CDR2 (germline): MDHEN, SYDVKM. J was trimmed by 10 bases and V by 6 bases; bases with no gene match: 14. CDR3: CASRRQGQKLDYTF. DNA of the CDR3: TGTGCCAGCAGGCGACAGGGTCAGAAGCTCGACTACACCTTC.

This sequence joins TRBV7-8 and TRBJ1-6; TRBD1 is a possible D gene (5 bases). The CDR3 covers 15 residues. V was clipped by 1 base and J by 8 bases, with 12 bases between them. Germline V gene lookup returns CDR1 SGHVS and CDR2 FQNEAQ. The CDR3 protein is CASSLVRAVDSPLHF. The CDR3 DNA sequence: TGTGCCAGCAGCTTAGTCAGGGCGGTGGATTCACCCCTCCACTTT.

This rearrangement joins TRBV5-1 to TRBJ1-1, with 8 bases that match TRBD1. This CDR3 region has 14 residues. Germline V gene lookup returns CDR1 SGHRS and CDR2 YFSETQ. The V gene end was trimmed by 3 bases and the J gene end by 4 bases; junction bases not matched to a gene: 5. This chain's CDR3 is CASSYGQGGTEAFF. The CDR3 DNA follows: TGCGCCAGCAGCTACGGACAGGGTGGCACTGAAGCTTTCTTT.

The chain has TRBV19 and TRBJ2-2; a possible D gene is TRBD2 (7 bases). CDR1 is LNHDA, CDR2 SQIVND, per germline (reference sequence). Trimming left V 5 bases short and J 0 bases short, with 13 bases between. CDR3 length equals 16 residues. CDR3 sequence (DNA): TGTGCCAGTAGTCGAGGGGGGGGAGCGAACACCGGGGAGCTGTTTTTT. Translation gives CASSRGGGANTGELFF.

The V and J genes are TRBV29-1 and TRBJ1-1; 9 positions match TRBD1. The ends lost 6 bases at V and 1 base at J; junction bases unmatched: 9. Looked up from germline, CDR1 is SQVTM and CDR2 is ANQGSEA. The CDR3 is made up of 15 amino acids. The CDR3 is CSVRGQGLKNTEAFF. The CDR3 bases are TGCAGCGTCCGGGGACAGGGACTTAAGAACACTGAAGCTTTCTTT.

This clone was observed a handful of times. The rearrangement uses TRBV6-5 and TRBJ2-7; D gene uncertain. The CDR3 contains 14 residues. CDR1 and CDR2 (germline): MNHEY, SVGAGI. Trimming cost V 6 bases and J 5 bases, with 17 bases left between them. For the CDR3, the DNA is TGTGCCAGCAGCCCCCACTATCAAACCCACGAGCAGTACTTC. As protein: CASSPHYQTHEQYF.

The chain carries TRBV7-8 and TRBJ2-7, with D possibly matching TRBD2 (5 bases). CDR1 and CDR2 (germline): SGHVS, FQNEAQ. The CDR3 length is 11 residues. V shed 8 bases and J shed 5 bases, with 10 bases lying between them. CDR3 loop: CASSNGDEQYF. The CDR3 DNA is TGTGCCAGCTCTAACGGGGACGAGCAGTACTTC.

The chain links TRBV7-9 to TRBJ2-1; D remains ambiguous. Germline V CDR1 and CDR2: SEHNR, FQNEAQ (reference sequence). V was shortened by 1 base and J by 0 bases, with 7 bases between the two germline ends. The CDR3 covers 15 residues. The CDR3 nucleotides read TGTGCCAGCAGCTTAGGAGAGGCCTCCTACAATGAGCAGTTCTTC. Its translation: CASSLGEASYNEQFF.

This chain links TRBV5-6 with TRBJ2-7; D may be TRBD2 (5 bases). Trimming took 4 bases from V and 4 from J, leaving 9 bases between them. Germline CDR1 is SGHDT and CDR2 is YYEEEE. CDR3 length: 12 amino acids. The CDR3 bases are TGTGCCAGCAGCCCGAGCGGTTACGAGCAGTACTTC. This sequence encodes CASSPSGYEQYF.

The count of this clone is one. The gene calls are TRBV5-5 and TRBJ2-3, with 12 nucleotides matching TRBD2. There are 14 residues in the CDR3. The ends lost 8 bases at V and 5 bases at J; junction bases unmatched: 6. Looked up from germline, CDR1 is SGHKS and CDR2 is YYEKEE (reference sequence). Here the CDR3 DNA reads TGTGCCAGTCAGACTAGCGGGAGTGGAGATACGCAGTATTTT. Its protein is CASQTSGSGDTQYF.

This clone was seen more than once but under ten times. The chain recombines TRBV19 with TRBJ2-2; weak D call: TRBD1 (5 bases). The CDR3 spans 14 residues. Germline CDR1 and CDR2: LNHDA and SQIVND (reference sequence). Trimming left V 11 bases short and J 3 bases short, with 16 bases between. CDR3 residues: CAAQRQGDTGELFF. Here the CDR3 DNA reads TGTGCCGCCCAACGGCAGGGTGACACCGGGGAGCTGTTTTTT.

The chain joins TRBV7-6 to TRBJ1-2; no clear D. The CDR3 is 13 amino acids. V was cut by 8 bases and J by 1 base, with 11 bases left in between. Germline V gene data show CDR1 as SGHVS and CDR2 as FNYEAQ. CDR3 nucleotides: TGTGCCAGCTTTACTCAGGATAACTATGGCTACACCTTC. Encoded protein: CASFTQDNYGYTF. Full variable domain (missing parts from reference TRBV7-6 and TRBJ1-2): GAGVSQSPRYKVTKRGQDVALRCDPISGHVSLYWYRQALGQGPEFLTYFNYEAQQDKSGLPNDRFSAERPEGSISTLTIQRTEQRDSAMYRCASFTQDNYGYTFGSGTRLTVV.

The V gene is TRBV28, the J gene TRBJ1-5; 7 positions match TRBD1. The CDR3 length is 17 residues. V trimming: 6 bases; J trimming: 0 bases; junction bases outside the gene matches: 11. Germline CDR1 and CDR2: MDHEN and SYDVKM. The CDR3, as DNA: TGTGCCAGCAGCTCGGGACAGAGACCTTATAGCAATCAGCCCCAGCATTTT. As protein: CASSSGQRPYSNQPQHF.

The chain recombines TRBV5-1 with TRBJ1-1; D possibly corresponds to TRBD1 (5 bases). V lost 4 bases and J lost 1, with 11 bases in between. CDR1 and CDR2 (germline): SGHRS, YFSETQ. The CDR3 has 14 amino acids. The CDR3, as DNA: TGCGCCAGCAGCGTCTCCGGACAGAACACTGAAGCTTTCTTT. The encoded protein is CASSVSGQNTEAFF.

This clone was counted between two and nine times. V usage is TRBV19 and J usage is TRBJ1-1, with unresolved D. V was pared by 1 base and J by 2 bases, with 11 bases between. Per the germline V gene, CDR1 is LNHDA and CDR2 is SQIVND (reference sequence). The CDR3 runs 15 residues. The CDR3 is CASSIGERSNTEAFF. Here the CDR3 DNA reads TGTGCCAGTAGTATAGGGGAGCGCAGCAACACTGAAGCTTTCTTT.

J is TRBJ1-1 and V is TRBV9, with unresolved D. Deletions cut 6 bases from V and 4 bases from J, with 13 bases between. The CDR3 extends over 13 amino acids. Germline V gene sequence: CDR1 SGDLS, CDR2 YYNGEE. The CDR3 DNA is TGTGCCAGCACCCCCGAGCTAGGCACTGAAGCTTTCTTT. It specifies CASTPELGTEAFF.

The chain is built from TRBV6-5 and TRBJ1-3; D may be TRBD1 (6 bases). Germline V lookup: CDR1 MNHEY, CDR2 SVGAGI. The CDR3 is made up of 15 amino acids. Deletions cut 6 bases from V and 6 bases from J, with 18 bases between. The CDR3: CASSPRPGQLNTIYF. The CDR3 coding sequence is TGTGCCAGCAGCCCACGACCGGGACAACTAAACACCATATATTTT.

J is TRBJ2-7 and V is TRBV27; maybe TRBD2 (6 bases). V was trimmed by 4 bases and J by 1 base, leaving 14 bases between them. The CDR3 extends over 15 amino acids. Germline V gene sequence: CDR1 MNHEY, CDR2 SMNVEV (reference sequence). CDR3 DNA: TGTGCCAGCAGTTCCCTCACCGGGACTTCCTACGAGCAGTACTTC. Protein: CASSSLTGTSYEQYF.